The text below deals with one T cell receptor beta chain. These data are taken from a study of T-cell reconstitution after alpha-beta-depleted transplantation in children. Germline V lookup: CDR1 SGHTA, CDR2 FQGTGA. The CDR3 totals 15 residues. The V gene lost 5 bases and the J gene lost 0 bases, with 13 bases spanning the gap. Unique molecular identifiers were incorporated during preparation of the TCRbeta library. TCRdb fed the PCR reads into MiXCR, producing one record per CDR3 protein. In the table there are about 370,000 distinct CDR3 sequences, roughly 22% of which are singletons. The TCR was taken from a human donor who donated a stem cell graft to a child with acute myeloid leukemia. The V gene is TRBV7-3, the J gene TRBJ1-1; D is unclear. Source: PBMCs from the stem cell graft donor, taken from the stem cell graft. CDR3 protein: CASSQNSRLNTEAFF. The DNA for the CDR3 is TGTGCCAGCAGCCAGAACAGCCGATTGAACACTGAAGCTTTCTTT.